The source of this T cell receptor (beta chain) is a study of T cell repertoires in cytomegalovirus infection. Comments on this clonotype: Its specificity is not known.

The CDR3 length is 15 residues. Trimming pared 7 bases from V and 6 bases from J, leaving 16 bases between. Germline V gene data show CDR1 as MNHNS and CDR2 as SASEGT. One entry per CDR3 protein results from TCRdb running MiXCR on the reads. This table holds about 830,000 distinct CDR3 sequences, around a third found once. The specimen comprised cultured CD8+ T cells from PBMCs, sampled from culture after CMV antigen stimulation. This TCR derives from a human donor in good health (CMV status not recorded). Some clones in this sample may be carry-over from other donors' samples. The chain links TRBV6-1 to TRBJ1-6, with no clear D. In nucleotides, the CDR3 is TGTGCCAGCACTGACGGCAGACCCTTTAATTCACCCCTCCACTTT. This sequence encodes CASTDGRPFNSPLHF.